Described below is a single TCR beta chain sequence and its context. The data were taken from a study of cytomegalovirus exposure and HLA in healthy donors. The PCR ran on 60 Vbeta and 13 Jbeta primers. Original data processing: Later reanalysis found roughly 80 million unique TCR beta chains, around 10 million of them shared. Generated by immunoSEQ multiplex PCR, the TCRdb table keeps only in-frame clones and is missing some. That table is the source of V, J and clone size, and D and trimming were worked out from the DNA. The table lists approximately 110,000 clones, more than 70% of them singletons. Germline V gene data show CDR1 as MNHEY and CDR2 as SVGAGI. V was pared by 8 bases and J by 3 bases, with 11 bases between. The CDR3 length is 13 residues.

The sample taken for sequencing was PBMCs. This sequence originates from a man in his thirties or forties in good health and CMV-seronegative. V gene TRBV6-5 combines with J gene TRBJ1-3; D is perhaps TRBD1 (6 bases). The CDR3 nucleotides read TGTGCCAGCTTGGGGGCGGGTGGAAACACCATATATTTT. Its translation is CASLGAGGNTIYF.